This entry lists 12 T cell receptor beta chains sequenced from one sample in a study of cytomegalovirus exposure and HLA in healthy donors. The PCR employed 60 Vbeta primers together with 13 Jbeta primers. Only in-frame clones appear in the TCRdb table, and some are missing; sequencing was by immunoSEQ multiplex PCR. The sample has around 170,000 clones, approximately 71% seen once. Sequenced input: PBMCs. The receptors come from a girl aged 5-17 years in good health and CMV-seronegative.

The V gene is TRBV7-2, the J gene TRBJ2-3; D gene uncertain. Trimming left V 1 base short and J 7 bases short, with 12 bases between. The CDR3 is 14 amino acids. The germline gives CDR1 SGHTA, CDR2 FQGNSA. The DNA for the CDR3 is TGTGCCAGCAGCTTAGGCGGAAAAACACATACGCAGTATTTT. Translated, it gives CASSLGGKTHTQYF.

The chain joins TRBV5-1 to TRBJ1-1; D remains ambiguous. The CDR3 loop spans 13 amino acids. Germline loops: CDR1 SGHRS, CDR2 YFSETQ. V was cut by 3 bases and J by 3 bases, with 9 bases left in between. The chain's CDR3 is CASSSTADTEAFF. CDR3 coding DNA: TGCGCCAGCAGCTCAACAGCGGACACTGAAGCTTTCTTT.

This clone was counted a few times. The chain couples TRBV4-1 to TRBJ1-1, with D unclear. The V gene's germline CDR1 is MGHRA and CDR2 YSYEKL. The CDR3 consists of 14 residues. Trimming shortened V by 3 bases and J by 1 base, and 9 bases separated the two germline ends. The CDR3 region is CASSQSGGNTEAFF. The CDR3 DNA is TGCGCCAGCAGCCAGTCTGGCGGGAACACTGAAGCTTTCTTT.

The chain links TRBV5-1 to TRBJ2-2, with D perhaps matching TRBD2 (5 bases). Trimming pared 5 bases from V and 7 bases from J, leaving 6 bases between. In germline, CDR1 is SGHRS, CDR2 YFSETQ. The CDR3 has 11 amino acids. CDR3 loop: CASREDGELFF. The CDR3, as DNA: TGCGCCAGCAGGGAGGACGGGGAGCTGTTTTTT.

J is TRBJ2-5 and V is TRBV7-9, with TRBD1 as a possible D gene (5 bases). This CDR3 region has 15 residues. Germline V gene data show CDR1 as SEHNR and CDR2 as FQNEAQ (reference sequence). The V gene lost 1 base and the J gene lost 4 bases, with 13 bases spanning the gap. This CDR3 is CASSLDSQGAETQYF. Written as DNA, the CDR3 is TGTGCCAGCAGCTTAGACTCCCAGGGCGCAGAGACCCAGTACTTC.

The V and J genes are TRBV7-8 and TRBJ2-1, with 7 nucleotides matching TRBD1. The CDR3 sequence is 19 residues long. Losses at the gene ends were 5 bases for V and 0 bases for J; bases not matched to a gene: 16. Germline lookup yields CDR1 SGHVS and CDR2 FQNEAQ. CDR3 loop: CASSLTIIPGQSSYNEQFF. The DNA of the CDR3 is TGTGCCAGCAGCCTAACAATTATTCCGGGACAGAGCTCCTACAATGAGCAGTTCTTC.

The chain uses TRBV5-4 and TRBJ2-1; TRBD2 matches 7 bases. Germline V gene data show CDR1 as SGHNT and CDR2 as YYREEE (reference sequence). This CDR3 has 17 amino acids. V shed 0 bases and J 6 bases; nucleotides not matched to a gene: 12. In DNA, the CDR3 is TGTGCCAGCAGCTTGGGTATGGGGGGGGGTCCGGGCAATGAGCAGTTCTTC. This codes for CASSLGMGGGPGNEQFF.

The CDR3 DNA follows: TGTGCCAGCAACTCACTGGGGGGGGTTAACAATGAGCAGTTCTTC. Protein sequence: CASNSLGGVNNEQFF. V gene TRBV9 combines with J gene TRBJ2-1, with TRBD2 matching 7 bases. Per germline, CDR1 SGDLS and CDR2 YYNGEE. The V gene end was trimmed by 6 bases and the J gene end by 5 bases; junction bases not matched to a gene: 11. The CDR3 extends over 15 amino acids.

This chain uses TRBV19 with TRBJ1-5; D might be TRBD1 (5 bases). With 3 bases removed from V and 2 bases from J, the gap between germline ends came to 11 bases. This CDR3 has 15 residues. Germline V lookup: CDR1 LNHDA, CDR2 SQIVND (reference sequence). CDR3: CASSIEGVGNQPQHF. DNA of the CDR3: TGTGCCAGTAGTATCGAAGGGGTTGGCAATCAGCCCCAGCATTTT.

The CDR3 DNA follows: TGTGCCAGCAGTCAACAGGGGGCCAAAAACATTCAGTACTTC. It yields the protein CASSQQGAKNIQYF. This chain uses TRBV2 with TRBJ2-4, with 7 bases identical to TRBD1. This CDR3 region has 14 residues. The junction had 2 bases not matched to a gene; V was cut back by 5 bases and J by 1 base. The germline V gene encodes CDR1 SNHLY and CDR2 FYNNEI.

This clone was found a few times. The chain is built from TRBV6-1 and TRBJ1-5; the D gene is possibly TRBD1 (6 bases). The V and J ends lost 0 bases and 0 bases respectively, with 6 bases between them. The CDR3 spans 15 residues. The germline V gene has CDR1 MNHNS and CDR2 SASEGT. The CDR3 protein is CASSEAGHSNQPQHF. The CDR3 bases are TGTGCCAGCAGTGAAGCGGGACATAGCAATCAGCCCCAGCATTTT.

The rearrangement uses TRBV6-6 and TRBJ2-1; 8 positions match TRBD1. The CDR3 has 15 amino acids. Per the germline V gene, CDR1 is MNHNY and CDR2 is SVGAGI (reference sequence). V trimming: 2 bases; J trimming: 8 bases; junction bases outside the gene matches: 8. The CDR3 nucleotides are TGTGCCAGCAGTTACGGGCAGGGGGCGCAAGATGAGCAGTTCTTC. This codes for CASSYGQGAQDEQFF.